This TCR beta chain was obtained from a study of blood T cells in healthy people across ages. The authors ran a second PCR of roughly 6 to 12 cycles using a sample-barcoded 5' primer and a J-beta primer mix. TCRdb fed the 5' RACE reads into MiXCR, producing one record per CDR3 protein. The data contain more than 800,000 distinct CDR3 sequences, under 35% of them seen just once; the ten biggest clones take up roughly a sixth. Germline lookup yields CDR1 SNHLY and CDR2 FYNNEI. The CDR3 length is 18 residues. Trimming shortened V by 2 bases and J by 0 bases, and 16 bases separated the two germline ends.

The sequenced sample consisted of blood. The gene calls are TRBV2 and TRBJ2-2; D unresolved. This TCR came from an elderly woman in good health. As DNA, the CDR3 is TGTGCCAGCAGTGAATCGGTCGAGGCAGGAACGAACACCGGGGAGCTGTTTTTT. Translating gives CASSESVEAGTNTGELFF.